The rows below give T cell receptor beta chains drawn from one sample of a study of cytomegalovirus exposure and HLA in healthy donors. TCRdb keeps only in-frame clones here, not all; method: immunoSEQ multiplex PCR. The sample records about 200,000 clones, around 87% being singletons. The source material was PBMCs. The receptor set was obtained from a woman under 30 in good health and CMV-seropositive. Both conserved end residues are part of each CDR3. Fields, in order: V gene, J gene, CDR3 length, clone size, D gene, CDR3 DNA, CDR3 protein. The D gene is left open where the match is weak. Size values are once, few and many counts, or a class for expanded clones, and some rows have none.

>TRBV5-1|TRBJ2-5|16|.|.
TGCGCCAGCAGCCCGAGTGGAATAGCGGCGGGGGAGACCCAGTACTTC
CASSPSGIAAGETQYF
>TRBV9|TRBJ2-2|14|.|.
TGTGCCAGCAGCGTAGTAGGGAGAGGCGGGGAGCTGTTTTTT
CASSVVGRGGELFF
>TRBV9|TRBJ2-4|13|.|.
TGTGCCAGCAGCGGACTAGCCAAAAACATTCAGTACTTC
CASSGLAKNIQYF
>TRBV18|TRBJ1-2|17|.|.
TGTGCCAGCTCACCCCCAGGCCCCATTCCCCCTAACTATGGCTACACCTTC
CASSPPGPIPPNYGYTF
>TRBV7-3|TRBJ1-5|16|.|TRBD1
TGTGCCAGCAGCTTAAATGCAGGGGGAGGCAATCAGCCCCAGCATTTT
CASSLNAGGGNQPQHF
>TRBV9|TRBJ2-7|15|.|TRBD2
TGTGCCAGCAGCGTAGACGGGGGGGGGTCCTACGAGCAGTACTTC
CASSVDGGGSYEQYF
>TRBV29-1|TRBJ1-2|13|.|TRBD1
TGCAGCGTTGAAAAAGGGGGCGCGTCGGGCTACACCTTC
CSVEKGGASGYTF
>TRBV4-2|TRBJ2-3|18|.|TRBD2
TGTGCCAGCAGCCCAAGGACTAGCGGGATACTTAGCACAGATACGCAGTATTTT
CASSPRTSGILSTDTQYF
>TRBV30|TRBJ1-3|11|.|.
TGTGCCTGGAGTGACTCCGACACCATATATTTT
CAWSDSDTIYF
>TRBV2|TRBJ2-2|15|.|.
TGTGCCAGCAGTGCCCCACAGGAGAACACCGGGGAGCTGTTTTTT
CASSAPQENTGELFF
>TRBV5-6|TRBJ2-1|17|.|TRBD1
TGTGCCAGCAGCAAGGACAGGGGAACGGGCTCCTACAATGAGCAGTTCTTC
CASSKDRGTGSYNEQFF
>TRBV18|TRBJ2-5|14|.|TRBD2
TGTGCCAGCTCACCACCGGGGAGGGGTGAGACCCAGTACTTC
CASSPPGRGETQYF
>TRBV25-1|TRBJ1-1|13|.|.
TGTGCCAGCAGTGAATGGGGAGACACTGAAGCTTTCTTT
CASSEWGDTEAFF
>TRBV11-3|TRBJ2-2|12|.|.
TGTGCCAGCAGCTACATCTCCGGGGAGCTGTTTTTT
CASSYISGELFF
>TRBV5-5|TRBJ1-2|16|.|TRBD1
TGTGCCAGCAGCCACCGCCTGGGACAGGGGTACTATGGCTACACCTTC
CASSHRLGQGYYGYTF
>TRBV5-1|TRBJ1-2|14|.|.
TGCGCCAGCAGCTCCTGGGACACTCGATATGGCTACACCTTC
CASSSWDTRYGYTF
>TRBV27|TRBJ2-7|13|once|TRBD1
TGTGCCAGCAGTTTATCGGGACAGTACGAGCAGTACTTC
CASSLSGQYEQYF
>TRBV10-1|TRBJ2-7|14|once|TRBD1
TGCGCCAGCAGCGACACTATCGGGACAGCCGAGCAGTACTTC
CASSDTIGTAEQYF
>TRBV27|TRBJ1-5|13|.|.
TGTGCCAGCAGCCCCACACAGAATCAGCCCCAGCATTTT
CASSPTQNQPQHF
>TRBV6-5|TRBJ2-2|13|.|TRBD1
TGTGCCAGCAGAATCCAGGGGGCCGGGGAGCTGTTTTTT
CASRIQGAGELFF
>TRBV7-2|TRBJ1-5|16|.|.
TGTGCCAGCAGCTACCTCGGCGGGACTAGCAATCAGCCCCAGCATTTT
CASSYLGGTSNQPQHF
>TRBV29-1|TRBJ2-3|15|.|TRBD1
TGCAGCGTTGAAGTCGACAGGGGAAGCACAGATACGCAGTATTTT
CSVEVDRGSTDTQYF
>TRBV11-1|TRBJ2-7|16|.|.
TGTGCCAGCAGCTTACGGGCCACGGGACTCGAATACGAGCAGTACTTC
CASSLRATGLEYEQYF
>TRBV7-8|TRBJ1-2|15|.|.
TGTGCCAGCAGCTCCCGGGACACCTTGGCGGCAGGCTACACCTTC
CASSSRDTLAAGYTF
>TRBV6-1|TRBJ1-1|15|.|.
TGTGCCAGCAGTGACTACAGGGATGCGAACACTGAAGCTTTCTTT
CASSDYRDANTEAFF
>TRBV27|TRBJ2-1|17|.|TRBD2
TGTGCCAGCCAACCGGGGACTGGGCTAGCGGGAGGAGATGAGCAGTTCTTC
CASQPGTGLAGGDEQFF
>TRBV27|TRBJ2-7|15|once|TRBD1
TGTGCCAGCATCCGAGGACAGGGAGCTTCCTACGAGCAGTACTTC
CASIRGQGASYEQYF
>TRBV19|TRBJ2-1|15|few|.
TGTGCCAGTAGTATAGGCCGAGGCTCCTACAATGAGCAGTTCTTC
CASSIGRGSYNEQFF
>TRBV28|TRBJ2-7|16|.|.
TGTGCCAGCAGAAATACAGGGCTACGAGTTCCCTACGAGCAGTACTTC
CASRNTGLRVPYEQYF
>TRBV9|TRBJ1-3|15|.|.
TGTGCCAGCAGCGTGGAGGGGTTCTATGGAAACACCATATATTTT
CASSVEGFYGNTIYF
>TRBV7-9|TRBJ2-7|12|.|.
TGTGCCAGCGGGAGAGACTCCTACGAGCAGTACTTC
CASGRDSYEQYF
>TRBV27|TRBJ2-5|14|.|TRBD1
TGTGCCAGCAGTTTATTGACAGGGTCAGAGACCCAGTACTTC
CASSLLTGSETQYF
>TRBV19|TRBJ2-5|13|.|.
TGTGCCAGTAGTACCCCCCCGTCGGAGACCCAGTACTTC
CASSTPPSETQYF
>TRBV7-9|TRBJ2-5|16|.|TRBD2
TGTGCCAGCAGCCGACTAGCGGGAGGGCTCATAGAGACCCAGTACTTC
CASSRLAGGLIETQYF
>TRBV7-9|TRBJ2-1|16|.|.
TGTGCCAGCAGCTTAGGGAGAGTCAGCTCCTACAATGAGCAGTTCTTC
CASSLGRVSSYNEQFF
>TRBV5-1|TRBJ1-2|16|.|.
TGCGCCAGCAGCTTGGGGGCCGGCGCGAAGTCCTATGGCTACACCTTC
CASSLGAGAKSYGYTF
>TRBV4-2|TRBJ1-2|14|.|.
TGTGCCAGCAGCCCGGGACAAGAAAACTATGGCTACACCTTC
CASSPGQENYGYTF